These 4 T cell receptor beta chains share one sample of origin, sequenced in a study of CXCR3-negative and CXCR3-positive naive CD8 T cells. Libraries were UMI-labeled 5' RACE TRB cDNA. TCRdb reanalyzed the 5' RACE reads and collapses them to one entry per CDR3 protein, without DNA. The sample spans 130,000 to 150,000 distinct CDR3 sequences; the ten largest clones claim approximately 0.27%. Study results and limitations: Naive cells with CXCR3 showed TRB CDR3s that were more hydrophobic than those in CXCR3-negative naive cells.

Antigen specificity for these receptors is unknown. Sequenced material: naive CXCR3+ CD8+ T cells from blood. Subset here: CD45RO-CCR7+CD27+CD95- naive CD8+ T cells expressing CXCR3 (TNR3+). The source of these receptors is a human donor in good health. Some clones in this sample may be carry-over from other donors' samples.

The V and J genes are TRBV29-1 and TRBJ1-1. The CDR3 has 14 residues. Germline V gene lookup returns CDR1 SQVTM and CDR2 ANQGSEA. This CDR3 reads CSVADVRMNTEAFF.

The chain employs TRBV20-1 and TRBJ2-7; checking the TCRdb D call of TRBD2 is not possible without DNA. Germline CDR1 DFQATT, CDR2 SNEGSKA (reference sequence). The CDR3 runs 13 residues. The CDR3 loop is CSAGSGSGYEQYF.

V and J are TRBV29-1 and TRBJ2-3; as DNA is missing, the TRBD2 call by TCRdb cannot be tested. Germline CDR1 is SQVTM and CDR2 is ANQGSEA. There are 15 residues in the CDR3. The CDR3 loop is CSVAGLRVVTDTQYF.

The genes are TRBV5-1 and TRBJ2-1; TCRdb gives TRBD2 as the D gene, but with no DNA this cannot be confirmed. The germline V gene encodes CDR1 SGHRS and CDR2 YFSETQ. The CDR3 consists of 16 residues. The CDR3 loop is CASSLTSGSMGDEQFF.